Each of the 20 T cell receptor beta chains below was sequenced from the same sample in a study of T cell changes during pregnancy in multiple sclerosis. TCRdb keeps only in-frame clones here, not all; method: immunoSEQ multiplex PCR. The repertoire consists of 75,000 to 100,000 clones, with around 94% occurring once and the leading ten covering approximately 2%. The sample here was peripheral blood, taken after pregnancy. These receptors all stem from a female donor with multiple sclerosis, enrolled in a pregnancy study.

With regard to this clone: Other DNA sequences within the sample encode an identical CDR3. The J gene is TRBJ2-3, the V gene TRBV18, with 9 nucleotides matching TRBD1. Germline V gene sequence: CDR1 KGHSH, CDR2 LQKENI. This CDR3 is 16 amino acids long. V shed 3 bases and J 1 base; nucleotides not matched to a gene: 5. CDR3 sequence reads: CASSPPGQGGTDTQYF. Written as DNA, the CDR3 is TGTGCCAGCTCACCTCCGGGACAGGGTGGCACAGATACGCAGTATTTT.

This chain joins TRBV6-6 and TRBJ2-5, with TRBD2 identical over 7 bases. The junction had 6 bases not matched to a gene; V was cut back by 2 bases and J by 6 bases. This CDR3 is 14 amino acids long. Germline loops: CDR1 MNHNY, CDR2 SVGAGI (reference sequence). This CDR3 reads CASSYGEGMKTQYF. The CDR3 DNA follows: TGTGCCAGCAGTTACGGGGAGGGGATGAAGACCCAGTACTTC.

This chain joins TRBV7-9 and TRBJ2-1, with D perhaps matching TRBD2 (6 bases). Trimming cost V 2 bases and J 2 bases, with 7 bases left between them. Germline CDR1 is SEHNR and CDR2 is FQNEAQ (reference sequence). The CDR3 runs to 14 residues. The CDR3 region has the DNA TGTGCCAGCAGCTTAACGGGGGCCTACAATGAGCAGTTCTTC. It yields the protein CASSLTGAYNEQFF.

V is TRBV9 and J is TRBJ1-1; the match to TRBD1 covers 8 bases. Per the germline V gene, CDR1 is SGDLS and CDR2 is YYNGEE. The CDR3 is 15 amino acids. Germline trimming cut 0 bases from V and 4 bases from J; bases unmatched to any gene: 5. The CDR3 here is CASSVAGGGGTEAFF. The CDR3 DNA follows: TGTGCCAGCAGCGTAGCAGGGGGCGGAGGCACTGAAGCTTTCTTT.

The chain has TRBV23-1 and TRBJ1-4; D call uncertain. TRBV23-1 is an ORF, and what it does is uncertain. This CDR3 contains 14 residues. V gave up 0 bases and J gave up 6 bases, with 8 bases separating them. The CDR3 region is CASSQSEGDEKLFF. DNA of the CDR3: TGCGCCAGCAGTCAATCGGAGGGAGATGAAAAACTGTTTTTT.

The rearrangement links TRBV5-1 to TRBJ1-2, with D possibly TRBD1 on 5 matching bases. This CDR3 spans 14 amino acids. Germline lookup yields CDR1 SGHRS and CDR2 YFSETQ. Trimming removed 4 bases from V and 6 bases from J, with 16 bases in between. This CDR3 reads CASSLDSFTNGYTF. The CDR3 bases are TGCGCCAGCAGCCTAGACAGCTTCACTAATGGCTACACCTTC.

V usage is TRBV11-3 and J usage is TRBJ2-2, with 8 bases lining up with TRBD2. The CDR3 has 15 residues. Germline trimming cut 5 bases from V and 1 base from J; bases unmatched to any gene: 3. Germline V gene lookup returns CDR1 SGHNT and CDR2 YENEEA. The CDR3 DNA is TGTGCCAGCAGCCGGGGGGGGAAGAACACCGGGGAGCTGTTTTTT. Its protein product is CASSRGGKNTGELFF.

This chain links TRBV30 with TRBJ2-7; tentatively, D is TRBD1 (5 bases). V was trimmed by 0 bases and J by 3 bases, leaving 12 bases between them. The germline V gene encodes CDR1 GTSNPN and CDR2 SVGIG (reference sequence). This CDR3 has 14 residues. CDR3 loop: CAWSVATDSYEQYF. The CDR3 coding sequence is TGTGCCTGGAGTGTAGCGACCGACAGCTACGAGCAGTACTTC.

The chain links TRBV27 to TRBJ1-3; D is unclear. The V end lost 2 bases, the J end lost 8 bases, and 10 bases lay between the germline ends. The CDR3 extends over 13 amino acids. The germline V gene encodes CDR1 MNHEY and CDR2 SMNVEV (reference sequence). The DNA for the CDR3 is TGTGCCAGCAGTTTACCTATCGAGGACACCATATATTTT. Translated, it gives CASSLPIEDTIYF.

The CDR3 sequence: CASSSSPTSLHNEQFF. Written as DNA, the CDR3 is TGCGCCAGCAGCTCATCCCCGACTAGCCTTCACAATGAGCAGTTCTTC. The J gene is TRBJ2-1, the V gene TRBV5-1, with 7 positions matching TRBD2. The germline V gene encodes CDR1 SGHRS and CDR2 YFSETQ. The V gene end was trimmed by 3 bases and the J gene end by 5 bases; junction bases not matched to a gene: 11. CDR3 length: 16 amino acids.

V gene TRBV5-1 combines with J gene TRBJ2-2; the match to TRBD1 covers 9 bases. The germline V gene encodes CDR1 SGHRS and CDR2 YFSETQ. The CDR3 spans 14 residues. Germline trimming cut 5 bases from V and 5 bases from J; bases unmatched to any gene: 4. CDR3 sequence reads: CASRGDRVTGELFF. CDR3 in DNA: TGCGCCAGCAGGGGGGACAGGGTGACCGGGGAGCTGTTTTTT.

The V and J genes are TRBV29-1 and TRBJ2-1; 10 bases fit TRBD1. The V segment lost 7 bases and the J segment 6 bases; nucleotides outside the gene matches: 12. The CDR3 runs 15 residues. The germline V gene encodes CDR1 SQVTM and CDR2 ANQGSEA. CDR3: CSAKRGTGAANEQFF. The CDR3 coding sequence is TGCAGCGCAAAAAGGGGGACAGGGGCGGCCAATGAGCAGTTCTTC.

The table lists this clone with a few counts. V gene TRBV19 combines with J gene TRBJ2-1; 10 bases are a match to TRBD2. V was clipped by 4 bases and J by 7 bases; unmatched bases: 7. Germline V gives CDR1 LNHDA, CDR2 SQIVND (reference sequence). The CDR3 extends over 15 amino acids. DNA of the CDR3: TGTGCCAGTAGTACCCCTAGCGGGAGACTAAATGAGCAGTTCTTC. This gives the protein CASSTPSGRLNEQFF.

On this clone itself: The same CDR3 can be traced to other DNA sequences in this sample. This sequence joins TRBV6-5 and TRBJ2-1, with a weak D call TRBD2 (5 bases). CDR1 and CDR2 (germline): MNHEY, SVGAGI. Trimming left V 0 bases short and J 6 bases short, with 9 bases between. CDR3 length equals 14 residues. The CDR3 DNA reads TGTGCCAGCAGTTACTCGCTAGCCCCCAATGAGCAGTTCTTC. Translated: CASSYSLAPNEQFF.

The chain uses TRBV5-1 and TRBJ2-5; D may be TRBD1 (6 bases). Between the trimmed V and J ends, which lost 4 bases and 2 bases, there was a span of 9 bases. Germline CDR1 SGHRS, CDR2 YFSETQ. CDR3 length equals 13 residues. CDR3 DNA sequence: TGCGCCAGCAGCCCCAGGGGTCAAGAGACCCAGTACTTC. It translates to CASSPRGQETQYF. The full variable domain, its missing parts supplied by reference TRBV5-1 and TRBJ2-5, is KAGVTQTPRYLIKTRGQQVTLSCSPISGHRSVSWYQQTPGQGLQFLFEYFSETQRNKGNFPGRFSGRQFSNSRSEMNVSTLELGDSALYLCASSPRGQETQYFGPGTRLLVL.

The J gene is TRBJ2-1, the V gene TRBV19, with 10 bases identical to TRBD2. From germline, CDR1 is LNHDA and CDR2 SQIVND (reference sequence). With V trimmed by 3 bases and J by 3 bases, 2 bases remained unmatched. CDR3 length: 15 amino acids. The CDR3 loop is CASSMGLAIYNEQFF. CDR3 sequence (DNA): TGTGCCAGTAGTATGGGACTAGCGATCTACAATGAGCAGTTCTTC. Full variable domain (remainder filled in from reference TRBV19 and TRBJ2-1): DGGITQSPKYLFRKEGQNVTLSCEQNLNHDAMYWYRQDPGQGLRLIYYSQIVNDFQKGDIAEGYSVSREKKESFPLTVTSAQKNPTAFYLCASSMGLAIYNEQFFGPGTRLTVL.

This rearrangement joins TRBV2 to TRBJ1-2; a possible D gene is TRBD1 (6 bases). The germline V and J ends were trimmed by 7 bases and 3 bases, with 24 bases remaining between them. The germline V gene encodes CDR1 SNHLY and CDR2 FYNNEI. The CDR3 sequence is 17 residues long. This chain's CDR3 is CASTKETGGTNDYGYTF. The CDR3 coding sequence is TGTGCCAGCACGAAGGAGACAGGCGGAACAAACGACTATGGCTACACCTTC.

V is TRBV25-1 and J is TRBJ2-6, with 9 bases identical to TRBD1. The CDR3 extends over 18 amino acids. The germline CDR1 and CDR2 sequences are MGHDK and SYGVNS. After removal of 4 bases from V and 0 bases from J, the junction contained 7 bases not matched to a gene. The CDR3 sequence is CASSALQGAGSGANVLTF. The CDR3 bases are TGTGCCAGCAGTGCTTTACAGGGGGCGGGCTCTGGGGCCAACGTCCTGACTTTC.

The V call is TRBV19, the J call TRBJ1-1, with D tentatively TRBD1 (5 bases). V gave up 6 bases and J gave up 1 base, with 9 bases separating them. The CDR3 sequence is 13 residues long. In germline, CDR1 is LNHDA, CDR2 SQIVND (reference sequence). The CDR3 reads CASRGGWNTEAFF. The CDR3 DNA follows: TGTGCCAGTAGGGGGGGTTGGAACACTGAAGCTTTCTTT.

This chain links TRBV6-5 with TRBJ2-7; 7 bases map to TRBD1. CDR1 is MNHEY and CDR2 is SVGAGI in the germline V gene. Losses at the gene ends were 7 bases for V and 4 bases for J; bases not matched to a gene: 10. This CDR3 has 14 amino acids. This CDR3 is CASTDPGQIYEQYF. CDR3 DNA: TGTGCCAGCACAGACCCGGGACAGATTTACGAGCAGTACTTC.